In this sample, the clone carrying this T cell receptor (beta chain) turned up a few times. Antigen specificity is unknown. In the library, individual cDNA molecules carried attached unique molecular identifiers. MiXCR was run by TCRdb on the 5' RACE reads, yielding one entry per CDR3 protein. Among around 64,000 distinct CDR3 sequences, around 12% were seen once, and the ten largest hold over 1.3%. The data stem from a study of early T cells in non-severe SARS-CoV-2 infection. Study details: Chains from this unsorted whole-blood bulk RNA could not be paired. Points from the study as a whole: The study's VDJdb matching favored anti-spike CD8 responses and missed private and CD4 specificities.

The V end was cut by 0 bases, the J end by 5 bases, with 11 bases between. Germline V gene sequence: CDR1 SEHNR, CDR2 FQNEAQ (reference sequence). This CDR3 is built from 15 residues. The genes are TRBV7-9 and TRBJ2-1, with TRBD2 as a possible D gene (6 bases). Sequenced here: whole blood, sampled at baseline. This TCR derives from an adult who was a healthcare worker with PCR-confirmed SARS-CoV-2 infection or an uninfected control (not recorded which). For the CDR3, the DNA is TGTGCCAGCAGCTTAGCGGAGGGCTCGAACAATGAGCAGTTCTTC. This encodes CASSLAEGSNNEQFF.